This section outlines one T cell receptor (beta chain) sequence together with its context. These data come from a study of blood T cell repertoires in COVID-19. The assay was immunoSEQ multiplex PCR, and TCRdb's table has in-frame clones only and misses some. Here the sample spans around 370,000 clones, around 91% being singletons. V was pared by 6 bases and J by 8 bases, with 10 bases of the junction left unmatched. This CDR3 has 14 amino acids. Germline loops: CDR1 MNHEY, CDR2 SVGAGI. What was sequenced was peripheral blood. V is TRBV6-5 and J is TRBJ2-1, with 7 bases matching TRBD2. The clonotype comes from a woman aged 18-30 years who had recovered from COVID-19. CDR3 sequence: CASRRLAGRHEQFF. In DNA, the CDR3 is TGTGCCAGCAGGAGACTAGCAGGACGACATGAGCAGTTCTTC.